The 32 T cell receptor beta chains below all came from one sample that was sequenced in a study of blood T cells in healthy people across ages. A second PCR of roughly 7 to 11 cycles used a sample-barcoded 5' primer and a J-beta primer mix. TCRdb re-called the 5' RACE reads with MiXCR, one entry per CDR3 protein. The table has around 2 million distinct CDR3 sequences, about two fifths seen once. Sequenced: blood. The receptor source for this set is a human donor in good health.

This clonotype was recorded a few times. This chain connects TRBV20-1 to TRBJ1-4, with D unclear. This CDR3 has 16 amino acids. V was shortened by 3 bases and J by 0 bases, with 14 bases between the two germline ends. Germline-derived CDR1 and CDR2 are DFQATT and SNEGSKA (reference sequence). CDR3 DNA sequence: TGCAGTGCTAGGCGTCAGGAAGATTCAACTAATGAAAAACTGTTTTTT. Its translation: CSARRQEDSTNEKLFF.

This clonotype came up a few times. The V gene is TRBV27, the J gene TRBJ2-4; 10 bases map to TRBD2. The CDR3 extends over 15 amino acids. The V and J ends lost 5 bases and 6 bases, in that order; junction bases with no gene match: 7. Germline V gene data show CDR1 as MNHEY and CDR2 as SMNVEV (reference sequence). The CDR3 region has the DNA TGTGCCAGCAGTCCCATGGGACTAGCGAGAAACATTCAGTACTTC. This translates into CASSPMGLARNIQYF.

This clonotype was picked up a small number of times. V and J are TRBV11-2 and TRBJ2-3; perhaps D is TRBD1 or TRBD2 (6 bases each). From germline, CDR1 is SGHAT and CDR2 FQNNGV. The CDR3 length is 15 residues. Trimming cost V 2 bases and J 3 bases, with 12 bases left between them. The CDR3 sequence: CASSLLGGPTDTQYF. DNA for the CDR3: TGTGCCAGCAGCTTATTGGGGGGCCCGACAGATACGCAGTATTTT.

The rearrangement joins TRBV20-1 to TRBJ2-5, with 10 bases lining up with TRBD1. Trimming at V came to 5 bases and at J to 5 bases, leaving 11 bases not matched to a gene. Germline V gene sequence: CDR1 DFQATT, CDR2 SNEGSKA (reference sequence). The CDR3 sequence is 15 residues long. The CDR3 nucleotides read TGCAGTGCTCCGAAGCAGACAGGGGGCTTTGAGACCCAGTACTTC. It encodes CSAPKQTGGFETQYF.

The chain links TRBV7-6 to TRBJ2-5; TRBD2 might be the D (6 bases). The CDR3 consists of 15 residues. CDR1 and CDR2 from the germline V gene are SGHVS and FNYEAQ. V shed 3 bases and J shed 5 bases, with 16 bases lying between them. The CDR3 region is CASSFFSDRGETQYF. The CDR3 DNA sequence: TGTGCCAGCAGCTTCTTCTCCGACCGGGGGGAGACCCAGTACTTC.

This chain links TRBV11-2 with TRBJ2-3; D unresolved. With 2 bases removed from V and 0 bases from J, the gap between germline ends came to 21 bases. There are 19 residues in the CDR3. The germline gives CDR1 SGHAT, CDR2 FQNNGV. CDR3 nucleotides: TGTGCCAGCAGCTTACGACCCTACTGGTTGTCCTCTAGCACAGATACGCAGTATTTT. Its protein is CASSLRPYWLSSSTDTQYF. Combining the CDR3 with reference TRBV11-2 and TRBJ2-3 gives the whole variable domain EAGVAQSPRYKIIEKRQSVAFWCNPISGHATLYWYQQILGQGPKLLIQFQNNGVVDDSQLPKDRFSAERLKGVDSTLKIQPAKLEDSAVYLCASSLRPYWLSSSTDTQYFGPGTRLTVL.

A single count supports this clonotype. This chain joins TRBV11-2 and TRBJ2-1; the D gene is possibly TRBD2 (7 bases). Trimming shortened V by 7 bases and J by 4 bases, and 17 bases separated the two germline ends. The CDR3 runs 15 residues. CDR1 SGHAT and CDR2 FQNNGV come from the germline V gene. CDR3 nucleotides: TGTGCCAGCATTATGAGGGGGGGACCTTACAATGAGCAGTTCTTC. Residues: CASIMRGGPYNEQFF.

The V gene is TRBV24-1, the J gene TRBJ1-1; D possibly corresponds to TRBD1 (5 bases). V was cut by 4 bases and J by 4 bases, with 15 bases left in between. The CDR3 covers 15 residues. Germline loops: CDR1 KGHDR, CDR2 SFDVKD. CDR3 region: CATSDPAGGGTEAFF. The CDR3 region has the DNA TGTGCCACCAGTGACCCTGCGGGGGGTGGCACTGAAGCTTTCTTT.

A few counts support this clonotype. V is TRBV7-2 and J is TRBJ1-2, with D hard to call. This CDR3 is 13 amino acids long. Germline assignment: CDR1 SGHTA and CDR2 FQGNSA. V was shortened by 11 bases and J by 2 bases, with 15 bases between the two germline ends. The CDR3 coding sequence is TGTGCCTCGACACGTGGCCAGAACTATGGCTACACCTTC. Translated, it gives CASTRGQNYGYTF.

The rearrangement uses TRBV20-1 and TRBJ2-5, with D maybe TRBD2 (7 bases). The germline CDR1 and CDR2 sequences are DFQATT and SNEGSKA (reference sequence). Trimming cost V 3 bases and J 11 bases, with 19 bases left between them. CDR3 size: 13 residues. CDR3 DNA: TGCAGTGCTAGTGACGGGGGGCTCTGGGAGCAGTACTTC. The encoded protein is CSASDGGLWEQYF.

The CDR3 DNA reads TGTGCCATCAGATTTCTTCTAGCGGGGGAGGACAAACTTGGTCGGACAGATACGCAGTATTTT. Protein: CAIRFLLAGEDKLGRTDTQYF. V is TRBV10-3 and J is TRBJ2-3, with TRBD2 matching over 10 bases. CDR1 ENHRY and CDR2 SYGVKD come from the germline V gene. V was pared by 6 bases and J by 3 bases, with 24 bases of the junction left unmatched. The CDR3 has 21 residues.

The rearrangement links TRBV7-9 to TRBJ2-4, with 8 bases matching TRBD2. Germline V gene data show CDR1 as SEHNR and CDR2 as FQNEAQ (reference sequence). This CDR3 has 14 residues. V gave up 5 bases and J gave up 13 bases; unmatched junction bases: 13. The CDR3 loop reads CASSLEGSGDSQYF. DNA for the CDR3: TGTGCCAGCAGCCTAGAGGGTAGCGGGGATTCCCAGTACTTC.

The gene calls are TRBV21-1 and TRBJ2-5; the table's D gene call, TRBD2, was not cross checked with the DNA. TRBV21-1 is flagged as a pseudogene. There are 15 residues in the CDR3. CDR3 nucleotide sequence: TGTGCCAGCGGAACCAGGGCTCCTGAGGGAGAGACCCAGTACTTC. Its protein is CASGTRAPEGETQYF.

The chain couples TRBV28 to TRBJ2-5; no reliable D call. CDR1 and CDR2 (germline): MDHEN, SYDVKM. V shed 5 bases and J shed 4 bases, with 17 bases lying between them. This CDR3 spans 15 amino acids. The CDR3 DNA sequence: TGTGCCAGCAGTGCTGCTCCCCCCGTCTCAGAGACCCAGTACTTC. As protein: CASSAAPPVSETQYF.

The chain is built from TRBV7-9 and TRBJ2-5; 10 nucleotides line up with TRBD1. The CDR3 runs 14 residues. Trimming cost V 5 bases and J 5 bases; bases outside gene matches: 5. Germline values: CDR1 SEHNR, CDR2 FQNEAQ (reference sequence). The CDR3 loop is CASSTDRGLETQYF. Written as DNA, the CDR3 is TGTGCCAGCAGCACGGACAGGGGGTTGGAGACCCAGTACTTC.

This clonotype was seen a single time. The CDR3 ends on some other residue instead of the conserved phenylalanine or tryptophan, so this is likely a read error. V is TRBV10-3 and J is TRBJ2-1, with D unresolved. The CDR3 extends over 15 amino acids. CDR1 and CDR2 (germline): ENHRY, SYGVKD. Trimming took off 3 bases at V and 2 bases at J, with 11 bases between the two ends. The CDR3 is CAISDPVRTYNEQFL. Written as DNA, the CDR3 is TGTGCCATCAGTGACCCCGTGAGGACCTACAATGAGCAGTTCTTA.

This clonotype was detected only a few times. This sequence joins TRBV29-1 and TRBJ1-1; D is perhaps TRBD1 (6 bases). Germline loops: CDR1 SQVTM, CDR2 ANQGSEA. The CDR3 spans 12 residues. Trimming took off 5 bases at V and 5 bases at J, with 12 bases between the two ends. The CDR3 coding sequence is TGCAGCGTTCTACAGGGTTGGACTGAAGCTTTCTTT. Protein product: CSVLQGWTEAFF.

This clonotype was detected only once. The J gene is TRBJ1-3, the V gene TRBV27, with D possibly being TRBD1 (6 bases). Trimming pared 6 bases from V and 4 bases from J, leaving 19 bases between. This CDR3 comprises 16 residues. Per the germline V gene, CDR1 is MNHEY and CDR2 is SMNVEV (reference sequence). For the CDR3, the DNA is TGTGCCAGCAGACCCGGGGACTCAGGGGCAGGAAACACCATATATTTT. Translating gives CASRPGDSGAGNTIYF.

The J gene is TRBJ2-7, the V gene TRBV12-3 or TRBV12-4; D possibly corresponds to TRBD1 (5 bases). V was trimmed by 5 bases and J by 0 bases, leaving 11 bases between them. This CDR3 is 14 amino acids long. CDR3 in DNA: TGTGCCAGCAGTAAGCAGGGTGGCTCCTACGAGCAGTACTTC. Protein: CASSKQGGSYEQYF.

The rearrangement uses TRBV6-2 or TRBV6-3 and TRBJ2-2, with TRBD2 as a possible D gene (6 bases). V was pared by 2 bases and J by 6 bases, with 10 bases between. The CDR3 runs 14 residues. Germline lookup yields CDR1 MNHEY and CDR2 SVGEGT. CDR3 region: CASSYRGSAGELFF. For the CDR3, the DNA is TGTGCCAGCAGTTACCGGGGGTCTGCCGGGGAGCTGTTTTTT.

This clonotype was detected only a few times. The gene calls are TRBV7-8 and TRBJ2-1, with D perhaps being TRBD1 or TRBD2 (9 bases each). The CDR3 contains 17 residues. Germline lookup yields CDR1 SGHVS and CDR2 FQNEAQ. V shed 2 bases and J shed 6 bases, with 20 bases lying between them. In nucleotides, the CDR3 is TGTGCCAGCAGCTTAACCAGCGGGGGGACAGGGTTCAATGAGCAGTTCTTC. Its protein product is CASSLTSGGTGFNEQFF.

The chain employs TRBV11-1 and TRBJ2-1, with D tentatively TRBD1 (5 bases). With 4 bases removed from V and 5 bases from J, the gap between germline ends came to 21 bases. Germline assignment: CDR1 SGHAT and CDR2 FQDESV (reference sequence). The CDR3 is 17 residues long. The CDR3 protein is CASSSTTGYGFDNEQFF. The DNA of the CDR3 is TGTGCCAGCAGCTCCACCACAGGTTATGGGTTTGACAATGAGCAGTTCTTC.

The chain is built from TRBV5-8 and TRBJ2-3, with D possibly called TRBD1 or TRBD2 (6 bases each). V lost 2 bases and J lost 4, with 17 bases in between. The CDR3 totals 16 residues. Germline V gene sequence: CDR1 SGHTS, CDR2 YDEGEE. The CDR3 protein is CASSLRGTAGADTQYF. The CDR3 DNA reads TGTGCCAGCAGCTTACGGGGGACCGCAGGGGCAGATACGCAGTATTTT.

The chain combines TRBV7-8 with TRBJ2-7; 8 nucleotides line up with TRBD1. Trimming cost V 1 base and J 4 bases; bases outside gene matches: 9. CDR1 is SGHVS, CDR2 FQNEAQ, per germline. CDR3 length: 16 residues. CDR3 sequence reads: CASSLVITTGGYEQYF. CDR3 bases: TGTGCCAGCAGCTTAGTCATTACCACAGGGGGATACGAGCAGTACTTC. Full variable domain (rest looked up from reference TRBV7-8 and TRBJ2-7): GAGVSQSPRYKVAKRGQDVALRCDPISGHVSLFWYQQALGQGPEFLTYFQNEAQLDKSGLPSDRFFAERPEGSVSTLKIQRTQQEDSAVYLCASSLVITTGGYEQYFGPGTRLTVT.

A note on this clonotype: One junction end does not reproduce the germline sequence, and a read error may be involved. CDR3: CASGLEIFGHIQYF. The CDR3 DNA reads as TGTGCCAGCGGCTTAGAGATCTTTGGCCACATTCAGTACTTC. The chain is built from TRBV7-9 and TRBJ2-4; no reliable D call. Germline V CDR1 and CDR2: SEHNR, FQNEAQ (reference sequence). There are 14 residues in the CDR3.

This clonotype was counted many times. CDR3 region: CSVVSTNSSYEQYF. The CDR3 bases are TGCAGCGTTGTGTCAACAAATTCCTCCTACGAGCAGTACTTC. V and J are TRBV29-1 and TRBJ2-7; D gene ambiguous. The CDR3 extends over 14 amino acids. V lost 4 bases to trimming and J lost 0 bases, with 13 bases between them. Germline loops: CDR1 SQVTM, CDR2 ANQGSEA.

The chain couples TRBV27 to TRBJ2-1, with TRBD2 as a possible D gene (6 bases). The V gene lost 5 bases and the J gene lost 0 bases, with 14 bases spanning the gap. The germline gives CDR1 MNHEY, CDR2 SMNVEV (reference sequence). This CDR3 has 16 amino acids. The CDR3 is CASSGPGGVSYNEQFF. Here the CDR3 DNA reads TGTGCCAGCAGTGGCCCGGGCGGGGTCTCCTACAATGAGCAGTTCTTC.

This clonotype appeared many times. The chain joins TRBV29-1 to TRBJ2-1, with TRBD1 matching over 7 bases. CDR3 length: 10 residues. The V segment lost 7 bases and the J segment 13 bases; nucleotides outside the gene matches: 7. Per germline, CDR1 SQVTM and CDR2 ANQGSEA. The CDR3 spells CSAKGGEQFF. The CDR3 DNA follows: TGCAGCGCTAAAGGGGGCGAACAGTTCTTC.

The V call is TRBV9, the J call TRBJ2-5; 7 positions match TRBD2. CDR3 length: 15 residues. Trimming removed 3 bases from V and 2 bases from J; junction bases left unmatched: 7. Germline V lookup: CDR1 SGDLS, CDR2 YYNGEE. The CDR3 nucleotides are TGTGCCAGCAGCGACGGGGGGAGCGGACAAGAGACCCAGTACTTC. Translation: CASSDGGSGQETQYF. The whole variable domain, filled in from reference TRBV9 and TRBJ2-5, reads DSGVTQTPKHLITATGQRVTLRCSPRSGDLSVYWYQQSLDQGLQFLIQYYNGEERAKGNILERFSAQQFPDLHSELNLSSLELGDSALYFCASSDGGSGQETQYFGPGTRLLVL.

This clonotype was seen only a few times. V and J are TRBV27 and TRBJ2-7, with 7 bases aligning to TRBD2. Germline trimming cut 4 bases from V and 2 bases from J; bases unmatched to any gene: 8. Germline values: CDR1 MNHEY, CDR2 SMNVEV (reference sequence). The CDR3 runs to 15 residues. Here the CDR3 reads CASSWEGPPAYEQYF. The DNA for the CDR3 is TGTGCCAGCAGTTGGGAGGGTCCCCCAGCCTACGAGCAGTACTTC.

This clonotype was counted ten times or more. The CDR3 loop is CSAGQGYNEQFF. The CDR3 bases are TGCAGCGCGGGACAGGGCTACAATGAGCAGTTCTTC. The chain has TRBV29-1 and TRBJ2-1; 9 bases align to TRBD1. Germline trimming cut 7 bases from V and 3 bases from J; bases unmatched to any gene: 1. This CDR3 has 12 residues. Germline CDR1 reads SQVTM; CDR2 reads ANQGSEA.

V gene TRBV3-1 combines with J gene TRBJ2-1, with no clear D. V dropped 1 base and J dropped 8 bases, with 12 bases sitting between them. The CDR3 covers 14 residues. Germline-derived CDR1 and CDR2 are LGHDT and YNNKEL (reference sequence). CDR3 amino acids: CASSQGLKGHEQFF. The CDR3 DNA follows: TGTGCCAGCAGCCAAGGGCTAAAAGGCCATGAGCAGTTCTTC.